Listed here is a single TCR beta chain. This specimen comes from a study of blood T cell repertoires in COVID-19. Overall study: Italy, Spain and the United States were the sources of the convalescent and acute COVID-19 samples. The cDNA or gDNA used as material had been derived from T cells, B-cell-depleted T cells, or PBMCs.

CDR3 length equals 16 residues. As handled by the study authors: Scientists estimated how many nucleated cells there were by amplifying reference gene primers. Profiling relied on immunoSEQ multiplex PCR, and the TCRdb table lists in-frame clones only, not all of them. Clone size and the V and J calls come from that table; the DNA yielded D and trimming. Of fewer than 70,000 clones listed, over 75% were seen once; the top ten hold approximately 2.9%. The rearrangement joins TRBV21-1 to TRBJ2-7; the D call of TRBD2 is as the table states it, not checked on the DNA. TRBV21-1 is a pseudogene locus. The sequenced material came from peripheral blood. The origin of this receptor is a man aged 50 to 59 with acute or convalescent COVID-19. This CDR3 reads CASSNRTSGSYWEQYV. CDR3 in DNA: TGTGCCAGCAGCAATCGGACTAGCGGGAGTTATTGGGAGCAGTACGTC.